This T cell receptor (beta chain) was recovered during a study of shared clonotypes between healthy human individuals. General observations from the study: Some naive CD4 clonotypes, approximately 4.5%, turned up in common across several donors. Apart from blood, nothing was sampled; tissue repertoires likely differ. What naive subsets generally showed was a larger estimated richness than memory subsets showed.

As for this clone: The antigen is undetermined.

As originally analysed: Filtering differed, since immunoSEQ gave only junction sequences and no quality scores. Sequencing used immunoSEQ multiplex PCR; TCRdb keeps in-frame clones, though not all of them. Clone size and V and J calls were adopted from that table, with D and trimming inferred from the DNA. Of around 510,000 clones listed, about 96% are singletons. The sample taken for sequencing was naive CD4+ T cells sorted from blood. Specified subset: CD45RA+ positively selected. This sequence originates from a woman younger than 45 in good health.

The CDR3 is CSVEGTGDGRYGYTF. The CDR3 DNA sequence: TGCAGCGTTGAAGGGACCGGAGATGGGCGGTATGGCTACACCTTC. This chain connects TRBV29-1 to TRBJ1-2; D gene unclear. V dropped 1 base and J dropped 5 bases, with 17 bases sitting between them. The CDR3 has 15 residues. In germline, CDR1 is SQVTM, CDR2 ANQGSEA.